Listed below are T cell receptor beta chains from one sample, sequenced in a study of control samples from healthy donors and cancer patients. Clones were read by immunoSEQ multiplex PCR, and TCRdb kept only the in-frame ones, dropping some. This table holds 130,000 or so clones, approximately 89% found once. The sequencing sample was made of PBMCs. The receptors were sampled from a man aged 50 to 60 with head and neck cancer. The CDR3 runs from the conserved cysteine through the conserved F or W. Fields, in order: clone size, J gene, D gene, V gene, CDR3 protein, CDR3 DNA. D genes are given only for firm matches. Some rows have no size entry. The others give once, few or many, or a class for an expanded clone.

size: -; J: TRBJ1-5; D: -; V: TRBV3-1/TRBV3-2; CDR3: CASSQAGHGNQPQHF; DNA: TGTGCCAGCAGCCAAGCCGGTCACGGGAATCAGCCCCAGCATTTT
size: once; J: TRBJ1-1; D: -; V: TRBV28; CDR3: CASSLLNTEAFF; DNA: TGTGCCAGCAGTTTACTGAACACTGAAGCTTTCTTT
size: -; J: TRBJ1-1; D: -; V: TRBV20-1; CDR3: CSASGGGTEAFF; DNA: TGCAGTGCTAGTGGGGGGGGGACTGAAGCTTTCTTT
size: -; J: TRBJ2-1; D: -; V: TRBV11-2; CDR3: CASSGGPRGLEQFF; DNA: TGTGCCAGCAGCGGGGGGCCGAGAGGGTTGGAGCAGTTCTTC
size: -; J: TRBJ2-2; D: -; V: TRBV27; CDR3: CASTSRNRVNTGELFF; DNA: TGTGCCAGCACCTCAAGGAATAGGGTGAACACCGGGGAGCTGTTTTTT
size: -; J: TRBJ1-5; D: -; V: TRBV6-5; CDR3: CASSYYGGRNQPQHF; DNA: TGTGCCAGCAGTTACTACGGGGGTCGCAATCAGCCCCAGCATTTT
size: -; J: TRBJ1-1; D: -; V: TRBV7-9; CDR3: CASSDPNQRAFF; DNA: TGTGCCAGCAGCGACCCAAACCAGAGAGCTTTCTTT
size: -; J: TRBJ1-1; D: -; V: TRBV5-5; CDR3: CASSGQITEAFF; DNA: TGTGCCAGCAGCGGACAGATCACTGAAGCTTTCTTT
size: -; J: TRBJ1-2; D: -; V: TRBV28; CDR3: CASSSPGGYGYTF; DNA: TGTGCCAGCAGTTCCCCGGGGGGCTATGGCTACACCTTC
size: -; J: TRBJ2-2; D: TRBD1; V: TRBV19; CDR3: CASSMGQGLNTGELFF; DNA: TGTGCCAGTAGTATGGGACAGGGATTGAACACCGGGGAGCTGTTTTTT
size: -; J: TRBJ1-1; D: TRBD1; V: TRBV6-5; CDR3: CASSYSSSGGDTEAFF; DNA: TGTGCCAGCAGTTACAGTTCCTCAGGGGGAGATACTGAAGCTTTCTTT
size: -; J: TRBJ1-3; D: -; V: TRBV5-1; CDR3: CANSLDGSGNTIYF; DNA: TGCGCCAACAGCTTGGACGGATCTGGAAACACCATATATTTT
size: -; J: TRBJ2-1; D: TRBD2; V: TRBV4-2; CDR3: CASSQASGLAGINEQFF; DNA: TGTGCCAGCAGCCAAGCGTCGGGACTAGCGGGGATCAATGAGCAGTTCTTC
size: -; J: TRBJ1-3; D: -; V: TRBV9; CDR3: CASSLPGGNTIYF; DNA: TGTGCCAGCAGTCTCCCCGGGGGAAACACCATATATTTT
size: -; J: TRBJ1-5; D: TRBD1; V: TRBV19; CDR3: CASSIAGQGNQPQHF; DNA: TGTGCCAGTAGTATAGCGGGACAGGGTAATCAGCCCCAGCATTTT
size: -; J: TRBJ1-5; D: -; V: TRBV19; CDR3: CASTVAGTSNQPQHF; DNA: TGTGCCAGTACCGTGGCAGGTACAAGCAATCAGCCCCAGCATTTT
size: once; J: TRBJ2-7; D: TRBD2; V: TRBV11-1; CDR3: CASSPTLAVPYEQYF; DNA: TGTGCCAGCAGCCCGACGCTAGCGGTACCCTACGAGCAGTACTTC
size: -; J: TRBJ2-1; D: -; V: TRBV12-3/TRBV12-4; CDR3: CASFQGGKQFF; DNA: TGTGCCAGCTTTCAGGGAGGAAAGCAGTTCTTC
size: -; J: TRBJ2-3; D: -; V: TRBV11-2; CDR3: CASSLGTARDTQYF; DNA: TGTGCCAGCAGCTTAGGGACGGCGAGGGATACGCAGTATTTT
size: -; J: TRBJ2-7; D: -; V: TRBV6-5; CDR3: CASSLGAENEQYF; DNA: TGTGCCAGCAGTTTAGGGGCGGAGAACGAGCAGTACTTC
size: -; J: TRBJ2-1; D: -; V: TRBV11-3; CDR3: CASSLGGHYNEQFF; DNA: TGTGCCAGCAGCTTAGGGGGTCACTACAATGAGCAGTTCTTC
size: -; J: TRBJ2-7; D: -; V: TRBV7-6; CDR3: CASSFGTGELYEQYF; DNA: TGTGCCAGCAGCTTCGGGACTGGGGAACTCTACGAGCAGTACTTC
size: -; J: TRBJ1-1; D: -; V: TRBV27; CDR3: CASRRGGNTEAFF; DNA: TGTGCCAGCAGGAGGGGGGGGAACACTGAAGCTTTCTTT
size: -; J: TRBJ2-1; D: -; V: TRBV30; CDR3: CARSDDRKRQFF; DNA: TGTGCCCGGAGTGATGACCGAAAGAGGCAGTTCTTC
size: -; J: TRBJ2-3; D: -; V: TRBV7-5; CDR3: CARSSRATSSTDTQYF; DNA: TGTGCCAGAAGCTCCCGGGCCACAAGTAGCACAGATACGCAGTATTTT
size: once; J: TRBJ1-1; D: TRBD1; V: TRBV6-5; CDR3: CASSYGSGGHTEAFF; DNA: TGTGCCAGCAGTTACGGGTCAGGGGGGCACACTGAAGCTTTCTTT
size: once; J: TRBJ2-7; D: TRBD1; V: TRBV27; CDR3: CASSLSGGTGAYEQYF; DNA: TGTGCCAGCAGTTTATCGGGGGGGACAGGGGCCTACGAGCAGTACTTC
size: -; J: TRBJ2-6; D: -; V: TRBV5-1; CDR3: CASSLGAGSLNSGANVLTF; DNA: TGCGCCAGCAGCTTGGGAGCAGGGTCGTTAAACTCTGGGGCCAACGTCCTGACTTTC
size: -; J: TRBJ1-1; D: TRBD1; V: TRBV6-6; CDR3: CASSRARDRATLGTEAFF; DNA: TGTGCCAGCAGCCGAGCCCGAGACAGGGCCACCCTGGGGACTGAAGCTTTCTTT
size: -; J: TRBJ2-7; D: -; V: TRBV7-9; CDR3: CASSPTGSSYEQYF; DNA: TGTGCCAGCAGCCCTACCGGTAGCTCCTACGAGCAGTACTTC
size: -; J: TRBJ2-1; D: TRBD2; V: TRBV4-1; CDR3: CASSLWIGGAKFF; DNA: TGCGCCAGCAGCCTCTGGATCGGGGGGGCCAAGTTCTTC
size: -; J: TRBJ1-1; D: TRBD1; V: TRBV11-2; CDR3: CASSLGQGITEAFF; DNA: TGTGCCAGCAGCTTAGGACAGGGGATCACTGAAGCTTTCTTT
size: -; J: TRBJ1-2; D: TRBD1; V: TRBV27; CDR3: CASSYRTGGFNGYTF; DNA: TGTGCCAGCTCTTATAGGACAGGGGGCTTTAATGGCTACACCTTC
size: -; J: TRBJ1-5; D: -; V: TRBV2; CDR3: CASRRDSNQPQHF; DNA: TGTGCCAGCAGGAGGGATAGCAATCAGCCCCAGCATTTT
size: -; J: TRBJ2-7; D: -; V: TRBV27; CDR3: CASTPRPGHEQYF; DNA: TGTGCCAGCACCCCGAGACCAGGGCACGAGCAGTACTTC
size: -; J: TRBJ1-1; D: -; V: TRBV30; CDR3: CAYGRPNTEAFF; DNA: TGTGCCTATGGACGGCCGAACACTGAAGCTTTCTTT